This T cell receptor beta chain was sequenced for a study of OX40 agonist ivuxolimab in advanced cancers. Findings and caveats of the study: Dosing at 0.1 to 3.0 mg/kg was accompanied by clonal expansion of CD4+ and CD8+ blood T cells by week 6. Low clonal expansion, among the lowest seen, marked partial responders at 0.1-3.0 mg/kg.

This clone came up a few times. Its antigen remains unidentified. The CDR3 is 13 residues long. With V trimmed by 8 bases and J by 3 bases, 4 bases remained unmatched. Germline assignment: CDR1 SNHLY and CDR2 FYNNEI. Here immunoSEQ multiplex PCR was the method, and the copy in TCRdb shows in-frame clones only, minus some. The table lists tens of thousands of clones, 87% of them singletons. The V gene is TRBV2, the J gene TRBJ2-7; TRBD1 matches at 10 bases. This TCR derives from an adult with an advanced solid tumor such as melanoma, head and neck, liver or kidney cancer. Specimen: CD4+ or CD8+ T cells sorted from blood, collected in a trial of the OX40 agonist ivuxolimab. CDR3 loop: CASVTGGGYEQYF. In DNA form, the CDR3 reads TGTGCCAGCGTGACAGGGGGCGGCTACGAGCAGTACTTC.